What follows are 9 T cell receptor beta chains derived from one specimen sequenced in a study of shared clonotypes between healthy human individuals. Sequencing used immunoSEQ multiplex PCR; TCRdb keeps in-frame clones, though not all of them. Of roughly 2 million clones listed, just under 95% are singletons. The naive CD8 fraction comprised CD45RO-negative cells positively selected for CCR7 and excluded terminally differentiated effector memory CD45RA+ cells. Specimen: naive CD8+ T cells sorted from blood. Receptors were obtained from a young man in good health.

This clone appeared once. The chain joins TRBV4-3 to TRBJ2-5; D is possibly TRBD2 (5 bases). Trimming cost V 1 base and J 2 bases, with 17 bases left between them. CDR1 LGHNA and CDR2 YSLEER come from the germline V gene. This CDR3 has 17 residues. In DNA, the CDR3 is TGCGCCAGCAGCCAAGTTAGGGTGTTGTCGGGACAAGAGACCCAGTACTTC. It specifies CASSQVRVLSGQETQYF.

The chain's CDR3 is CASSEMDTDTQYF. The CDR3 DNA sequence: TGCGCCAGCAGTGAGATGGACACAGATACGCAGTATTTT. The chain recombines TRBV10-2 with TRBJ2-3, with D unresolved. The CDR3 spans 13 residues. The V end lost 2 bases, the J end lost 2 bases, and 5 bases lay between the germline ends. Looked up from germline, CDR1 is WSHSY and CDR2 is SAAADI.

This clone was counted once. The chain joins TRBV6-1 to TRBJ1-2; 7 bases match TRBD1. Germline trimming cut 1 base from V and 1 base from J; bases unmatched to any gene: 6. In germline, CDR1 is MNHNS, CDR2 SASEGT. CDR3 length: 16 amino acids. The CDR3, as DNA: TGTGCCAGCAGTGAAGTTATAGGGGGCCTTAACTATGGCTACACCTTC. Its protein is CASSEVIGGLNYGYTF.

This chain uses TRBV5-1 with TRBJ1-3; 7 bases match TRBD1. Trimming cost V 0 bases and J 6 bases; bases outside gene matches: 3. Germline V CDR1 and CDR2: SGHRS, YFSETQ. The CDR3 loop spans 14 amino acids. Written as DNA, the CDR3 is TGCGCCAGCAGCTTGGGACAGGGCGAAAACACCATATATTTT. This encodes CASSLGQGENTIYF.

The chain couples TRBV29-1 to TRBJ1-2; TRBD1 agrees at 7 bases. Trimming at V came to 6 bases and at J to 3 bases, leaving 10 bases not matched to a gene. The CDR3 loop spans 14 amino acids. CDR1 is SQVTM, CDR2 ANQGSEA, per germline. The CDR3 region is CSVGQGGRDYGYTF. The CDR3 DNA reads TGCAGCGTAGGCCAGGGGGGCCGGGACTATGGCTACACCTTC.

This chain uses TRBV5-3 with TRBJ2-7, with 9 nucleotides matching TRBD2. TRBV5-3 qualifies as an ORF whose function is uncertain. The V segment lost 4 bases and the J segment 5 bases; nucleotides outside the gene matches: 7. This CDR3 contains 14 residues. Here the CDR3 reads CARSLSGGPHEQYF. DNA for the CDR3: TGTGCCAGAAGCCTTAGCGGGGGCCCCCACGAGCAGTACTTC.

This rearrangement joins TRBV27 to TRBJ1-3, with TRBD1 as a possible D gene (5 bases). This CDR3 is built from 16 residues. V lost 2 bases and J 4 bases, leaving 15 bases between the germline ends. Per germline, CDR1 MNHEY and CDR2 SMNVEV (reference sequence). As DNA, the CDR3 is TGTGCCAGCAGTTTAGTGGGACCCATGGGAGGAAACACCATATATTTT. It yields the protein CASSLVGPMGGNTIYF.

This clone was seen just once. The chain uses TRBV6-6 and TRBJ1-2, with D possibly matching TRBD1 (5 bases). Between the trimmed V and J ends, which lost 8 bases and 2 bases, there was a span of 15 bases. The CDR3 runs 14 residues. CDR1 is MNHNY and CDR2 is SVGAGI in the germline V gene (reference sequence). The CDR3 nucleotides read TGTGCCAGCTACGACGGGGCACCCAACTATGGCTACACCTTC. As protein: CASYDGAPNYGYTF.

J is TRBJ1-5 and V is TRBV15; D is ambiguous. The CDR3 length is 16 residues. Germline V gives CDR1 LNHNV, CDR2 YYDKDF (reference sequence). V was shortened by 3 bases and J by 2 bases, with 14 bases between the two germline ends. Here the CDR3 DNA reads TGTGCCACCAGCAGGAACGAAGGTATGGGCAATCAGCCCCAGCATTTT. This encodes CATSRNEGMGNQPQHF.